What follows are 30 T cell receptor beta chains derived from one specimen sequenced in a study of technical replicates of blood from a handful of donors. TCRdb's copy holds only in-frame clones and misses some; the assay was immunoSEQ multiplex PCR. This table has about 73,000 clones, 90% to 95% appearing once. Sequencing was performed on PBMCs. The source of these receptors is a human donor in good health. Some clones in this sample may be carry-over from other donors' samples.

This clone was observed a handful of times. The gene calls are TRBV19 and TRBJ2-7; 10 nucleotides line up with TRBD1. The ends lost 4 bases at V and 9 bases at J; junction bases unmatched: 12. The CDR3 length is 15 residues. Looked up from germline, CDR1 is LNHDA and CDR2 is SQIVND (reference sequence). The CDR3 DNA reads TGTGCCAGTAGTACGCGACAGGGGGCGACTGTCGGGCAGTACTTC. It is translated as CASSTRQGATVGQYF.

The table lists this clone with a few counts. The J gene is TRBJ1-4, the V gene TRBV7-2; D gene ambiguous. The CDR3 runs 17 residues. V lost 4 bases and J 4 bases, leaving 19 bases between the germline ends. Germline V gene lookup returns CDR1 SGHTA and CDR2 FQGNSA. The CDR3 DNA reads TGTGCCAGCAGCTCCTTCCCGATAGGACGGGATAATGAAAAACTGTTTTTT. This gives the protein CASSSFPIGRDNEKLFF.

The chain uses TRBV18 and TRBJ1-1, with 7 bases matching TRBD1. Germline V gives CDR1 KGHSH, CDR2 LQKENI. The V gene end was trimmed by 2 bases and the J gene end by 5 bases; junction bases not matched to a gene: 11. The CDR3 is made up of 16 amino acids. The CDR3 here is CASSPNDRVFRTEAFF. In nucleotides, the CDR3 is TGTGCCAGCTCACCAAATGACAGGGTGTTTCGAACTGAAGCTTTCTTT.

The V call is TRBV27, the J call TRBJ2-7; a possible D gene is TRBD2 (5 bases). The CDR3 extends over 15 amino acids. V was pared by 3 bases and J by 3 bases, with 15 bases between. Germline V CDR1 and CDR2: MNHEY, SMNVEV (reference sequence). CDR3: CASSLSNPRVYEQYF. The CDR3 DNA is TGTGCCAGCAGTTTGAGCAACCCGAGGGTCTACGAGCAGTACTTC.

V is TRBV19 and J is TRBJ2-5; 10 nucleotides line up with TRBD2. Trimming took 6 bases from V and 4 from J; bases not matched to a gene: 2. The CDR3 contains 13 residues. Germline V lookup: CDR1 LNHDA, CDR2 SQIVND (reference sequence). CDR3 sequence reads: CASSVAGGETQYF. The CDR3 DNA reads as TGTGCCAGTAGCGTAGCGGGGGGAGAGACCCAGTACTTC.

This chain links TRBV4-2 with TRBJ1-1; D is ambiguous. The germline V gene encodes CDR1 LGHNA and CDR2 YNFKEQ. V was pared by 0 bases and J by 0 bases, with 8 bases between. The CDR3 length is 15 residues. Here the CDR3 DNA reads TGTGCCAGCAGCCAAGACTACTTTATGAACACTGAAGCTTTCTTT. Translating gives CASSQDYFMNTEAFF.

V and J are TRBV7-2 and TRBJ2-7; 10 positions agree with TRBD2. This CDR3 has 15 residues. The junction had 6 bases not matched to a gene; V was cut back by 5 bases and J by 2 bases. In germline, CDR1 is SGHTA, CDR2 FQGNSA. CDR3 sequence reads: CASSTGLADTYEQYF. The DNA of the CDR3 is TGTGCCAGCAGCACCGGACTAGCGGATACCTACGAGCAGTACTTC.

CDR3 in amino acids: CATAIGPTGDTQYF. DNA for the CDR3: TGTGCCACCGCGATTGGGCCGACAGGAGATACGCAGTATTTT. The genes are TRBV7-3 and TRBJ2-3; D is perhaps TRBD1 (6 bases). The V end was cut by 10 bases, the J end by 5 bases, with 19 bases between. The CDR3 sequence is 14 residues long. CDR1 is SGHTA, CDR2 FQGTGA, per germline.

The DNA of the CDR3 is TGCGCCAGACAGACGAACACGGGACAGATAAAAGAGACCCAGTACTTC. Translation: CARQTNTGQIKETQYF. V usage is TRBV10-1 and J usage is TRBJ2-5, with 7 bases lining up with TRBD1. The J segment lost 3 bases and the V segment lost 9 bases, leaving 16 bases of the junction unmatched. There are 16 residues in the CDR3. Germline loops: CDR1 WNHNN, CDR2 SYGVQD (reference sequence).

The J gene is TRBJ2-4, the V gene TRBV7-8; D unresolved. The CDR3 spans 15 residues. From germline, CDR1 is SGHVS and CDR2 FQNEAQ. V shed 1 base and J shed 7 bases, with 14 bases lying between them. In DNA form, the CDR3 reads TGTGCCAGCAGCTTAGACTCCGGGTTAAGGAACATTCAGTACTTC. Amino acid sequence: CASSLDSGLRNIQYF.

The chain has TRBV30 and TRBJ2-7; tentatively, D is TRBD1 (6 bases). Germline lookup yields CDR1 GTSNPN and CDR2 SVGIG (reference sequence). CDR3 size: 12 residues. V was pared by 5 bases and J by 0 bases, with 8 bases between. As DNA, the CDR3 is TGTGCCTGGTCGGGACACTCCTACGAGCAGTACTTC. Translated, it gives CAWSGHSYEQYF.

This sequence joins TRBV29-1 and TRBJ2-7; D may be TRBD1 (6 bases). V was shortened by 7 bases and J by 2 bases, with 18 bases between the two germline ends. CDR3 length: 14 residues. Germline V gene data show CDR1 as SQVTM and CDR2 as ANQGSEA. The CDR3 sequence is CSAKVQGFPYEQYF. The DNA for the CDR3 is TGCAGCGCAAAGGTTCAGGGGTTCCCCTACGAGCAGTACTTC.

The V call is TRBV6-5, the J call TRBJ2-4; D is perhaps TRBD1 (5 bases). Germline loops: CDR1 MNHEY, CDR2 SVGAGI. There are 13 residues in the CDR3. The V and J ends lost 6 bases and 6 bases respectively, with 12 bases between them. The CDR3 nucleotides are TGTGCCAGCAGCGATACCCAGGGAAACATTCAGTACTTC. It yields the protein CASSDTQGNIQYF.

This chain uses TRBV11-2 with TRBJ2-7, with D uncertain. Trimming removed 5 bases at V and 2 bases at J, with 7 bases between. Germline CDR1 SGHAT, CDR2 FQNNGV. This CDR3 spans 12 amino acids. The CDR3 DNA follows: TGTGCCAGCAGCCGCTCTACCTACGAGCAGTACTTC. Translating gives CASSRSTYEQYF.

V gene TRBV2 combines with J gene TRBJ1-2; 9 bases line up with TRBD1. V shed 6 bases and J 6 bases; nucleotides not matched to a gene: 5. Germline CDR1 is SNHLY and CDR2 is FYNNEI. The CDR3 spans 13 residues. The CDR3 sequence: CASSGDRAHGYTF. CDR3 sequence (DNA): TGTGCCAGCAGCGGGGACAGGGCCCATGGCTACACCTTC.

V and J are TRBV28 and TRBJ2-7; TRBD1 agrees at 7 bases. The CDR3 covers 14 residues. Germline V gene sequence: CDR1 MDHEN, CDR2 SYDVKM. Germline trimming cut 5 bases from V and 6 bases from J; bases unmatched to any gene: 10. CDR3 amino acids: CASSVESTGREQYF. The CDR3 nucleotides read TGTGCCAGCAGTGTAGAGTCGACAGGGCGCGAGCAGTACTTC.

The genes are TRBV6-6 and TRBJ2-5, with D possibly being TRBD2 (5 bases). This CDR3 contains 13 residues. V lost 7 bases, J lost 5 bases, and 14 bases lay in between. The germline V gene encodes CDR1 MNHNY and CDR2 SVGAGI (reference sequence). The CDR3: CASTHLRGETQYF. CDR3 sequence (DNA): TGTGCCAGCACCCACCTACGAGGGGAGACCCAGTACTTC.

The chain has TRBV28 and TRBJ2-7, with 7 bases that match TRBD2. J gave up 2 bases and V 8 bases, and 6 bases lay outside the gene matches. This CDR3 contains 13 residues. The germline CDR1 and CDR2 sequences are MDHEN and SYDVKM. The CDR3, as DNA: TGTGCCAGCCAAAGCGGGACCACCTACGAGCAGTACTTC. This sequence encodes CASQSGTTYEQYF.

This sequence joins TRBV18 and TRBJ2-7; TRBD2 matches at 8 bases. V was clipped by 0 bases and J by 6 bases; unmatched bases: 4. CDR3 size: 14 residues. Germline V gene sequence: CDR1 KGHSH, CDR2 LQKENI. In nucleotides, the CDR3 is TGTGCCAGCTCACCACCGGGACTAGGGGGCGAGCAGTACTTC. Its protein is CASSPPGLGGEQYF. The full variable domain, its missing parts supplied by reference TRBV18 and TRBJ2-7, is NAGVMQNPRHLVRRRGQEARLRCSPMKGHSHVYWYRQLPEEGLKFMVYLQKENIIDESGMPKERFSAEFPKEGPSILRIQQVVRGDSAAYFCASSPPGLGGEQYFGPGTRLTVT.

This sequence joins TRBV21-1 and TRBJ2-7; the table names TRBD2, a call not compared with the DNA. TRBV21-1 is deemed a pseudogene. The CDR3 has 16 amino acids. The chain's CDR3 is CASSNSSGSGLDEQYF. CDR3 DNA sequence: TGTGCCAGCAGCAACTCTAGCGGGAGTGGATTGGACGAGCAGTACTTC.

This chain uses TRBV28 with TRBJ2-7, with TRBD1 as a possible D gene (7 bases). The V and J ends lost 5 bases and 5 bases respectively, with 16 bases between them. The V gene's germline CDR1 is MDHEN and CDR2 SYDVKM. This CDR3 is built from 14 residues. CDR3 loop: CASSAGTDLDEQYF. The DNA for the CDR3 is TGTGCCAGCAGTGCGGGGACAGACCTTGACGAGCAGTACTTC.

This chain links TRBV11-2 with TRBJ1-2, with D maybe TRBD1 (5 bases). The germline gives CDR1 SGHAT, CDR2 FQNNGV. The length of the CDR3 is 15 residues. The ends were cut back, 1 base at V and 7 bases at J, with 16 bases in the middle. CDR3 in DNA: TGTGCCAGCAGCTTAGGACAGATTGGAAGGGGTGGCTACACCTTC. This translates into CASSLGQIGRGGYTF.

The chain couples TRBV2 to TRBJ2-7; 10 bases align to TRBD2. The germline gives CDR1 SNHLY, CDR2 FYNNEI. V was pared by 3 bases and J by 6 bases, with 5 bases of the junction left unmatched. The CDR3 has 14 amino acids. CDR3 nucleotide sequence: TGTGCCAGCAGTGAGAGCGGGAGGGCCCGCGAGCAGTACTTC. It encodes CASSESGRAREQYF. The entire variable domain, with the rest obtained from reference TRBV2 and TRBJ2-7, is as follows: EPEVTQTPSHQVTQMGQEVILRCVPISNHLYFYWYRQILGQKVEFLVSFYNNEISEKSEIFDDQFSVERPDGSNFTLKIRSTKLEDSAMYFCASSESGRAREQYFGPGTRLTVT.

The chain has TRBV18 and TRBJ1-2, with no clear D. The CDR3 covers 13 residues. Germline CDR1 and CDR2: KGHSH and LQKENI. V lost 2 bases and J lost 1, with 5 bases in between. In DNA form, the CDR3 reads TGTGCCAGCTCACCAGGCAGTAACTATGGCTACACCTTC. This encodes CASSPGSNYGYTF.

The V and J genes are TRBV11-1 and TRBJ2-1; TRBD1 might be the D (6 bases). Germline V gives CDR1 SGHAT, CDR2 FQDESV (reference sequence). The CDR3 consists of 15 residues. Deletions cut 1 base from V and 4 bases from J, with 11 bases between. The CDR3 region is CASSLVLGGYNEQFF. The DNA for the CDR3 is TGTGCCAGCAGCTTAGTACTAGGGGGTTACAATGAGCAGTTCTTC.

V and J are TRBV6-6 and TRBJ2-1; 7 bases agree with TRBD2. In germline, CDR1 is MNHNY, CDR2 SVGAGI (reference sequence). The CDR3 is made up of 15 amino acids. V trimming: 1 base; J trimming: 3 bases; junction bases outside the gene matches: 3. In nucleotides, the CDR3 is TGTGCCAGCAGTTACTATGGCGGGAGCTACAATGAGCAGTTCTTC. As protein: CASSYYGGSYNEQFF.

This chain connects TRBV5-1 to TRBJ2-1; TRBD2 matches 8 bases. The CDR3 has 15 amino acids. CDR1 and CDR2 from the germline V gene are SGHRS and YFSETQ. V lost 1 base to trimming and J lost 3 bases; unmatched junction nucleotides: 3. The CDR3 coding sequence is TGCGCCAGCAGCTTGTCACTAGCGGACTACAATGAGCAGTTCTTC. This codes for CASSLSLADYNEQFF.

Ten or more counts support this clone. In nucleotides, the CDR3 is TGCGCCAGCAGCCAAGATCTATTTGACAGGGGCCGCGACTACACCTTC. Protein: CASSQDLFDRGRDYTF. This chain connects TRBV4-3 to TRBJ1-2; TRBD1 aligns across 8 bases. This CDR3 has 16 amino acids. V gave up 0 bases and J gave up 10 bases; unmatched junction bases: 13. Per germline, CDR1 LGHNA and CDR2 YSLEER.

The chain is built from TRBV6-4 and TRBJ2-7; D call uncertain. V lost 6 bases to trimming and J lost 3 bases, with 21 bases between them. Germline CDR1 MRHNA, CDR2 SNTAGT. This CDR3 has 16 residues. CDR3 coding DNA: TGTGCCAGCAGCCCTCCTACGACAATCTGCTGCTACGAGCAGTACTTC. Its protein product is CASSPPTTICCYEQYF.

This rearrangement joins TRBV7-9 to TRBJ1-1; TRBD1 agrees at 7 bases. This CDR3 has 14 residues. Germline V gene lookup returns CDR1 SEHNR and CDR2 FQNEAQ (reference sequence). J was trimmed by 3 bases and V by 5 bases; bases with no gene match: 6. Here the CDR3 DNA reads TGTGCCAGCAGCCCTCGGGACAGCCACACTGAAGCTTTCTTT. As protein: CASSPRDSHTEAFF.